Shown below are 31 T cell receptor beta chains from a single sample sequenced in a study of blood T cells in healthy people across ages. Alongside a J-beta primer mix, a sample-barcoded 5' primer served in a second PCR lasting roughly 7 to 11 cycles. TCRdb used MiXCR to reprocess the 5' RACE reads, holding one entry per CDR3 protein. The top ten hold roughly 10% of the sample, which has more than 750,000 distinct CDR3 sequences, under 35% seen once. These data were also reused for a study on T cells of mothers and their children.

The sequencing sample was made of blood. The receptors were gathered from a middle-aged woman in good health.

This chain links TRBV20-1 with TRBJ2-7; 11 nucleotides match TRBD2. The CDR3 has 14 residues. The germline gives CDR1 DFQATT, CDR2 SNEGSKA (reference sequence). The V gene end was trimmed by 5 bases and the J gene end by 3 bases; junction bases not matched to a gene: 6. CDR3 region: CSAPRGTSGYEQYF. As DNA, the CDR3 is TGCAGTGCTCCCCGGGGGACTAGCGGCTACGAGCAGTACTTC.

This clonotype showed up many times. The genes are TRBV12-3 or TRBV12-4 and TRBJ2-1; D not resolved. The CDR3 contains 13 residues. V was pared by 4 bases and J by 6 bases, with 10 bases between. CDR3 nucleotides: TGTGCCAGCAGTTATGGCGCCCTCAATGAGCAGTTCTTC. Protein: CASSYGALNEQFF.

This chain's CDR3 is CASSPQGSNEKLFF. The CDR3 nucleotides are TGTGCCAGCAGCCCCCAGGGATCTAATGAAAAACTGTTTTTT. The J gene is TRBJ1-4, the V gene TRBV7-2, with TRBD1 as a possible D gene (5 bases). V lost 5 bases to trimming and J lost 3 bases, with 10 bases between them. This CDR3 contains 14 residues. Germline values: CDR1 SGHTA, CDR2 FQGNSA. Full variable domain (missing parts from reference TRBV7-2 and TRBJ1-4): GAGVSQSPSNKVTEKGKDVELRCDPISGHTALYWYRQSLGQGLEFLIYFQGNSAPDKSGLPSDRFSAERTGGSVSTLTIQRTQQEDSAVYLCASSPQGSNEKLFFGSGTQLSVL.

This clonotype was seen many times. The chain uses TRBV12-3 or TRBV12-4 and TRBJ2-4; TRBD2 aligns across 7 bases. V trimming: 6 bases; J trimming: 5 bases; junction bases outside the gene matches: 7. This CDR3 is 14 amino acids long. The CDR3 loop reads CASSRGVQQNIQYF. For the CDR3, the DNA is TGTGCCAGCAGCCGGGGGGTACAGCAAAACATTCAGTACTTC.

This clonotype was recorded at least ten times. The V and J genes are TRBV12-3 or TRBV12-4 and TRBJ2-7, with D possibly TRBD1 on 5 matching bases. This CDR3 is 14 amino acids long. Trimming removed 5 bases from V and 3 bases from J, with 14 bases in between. CDR3 region: CASSPYRRSYEQYF. CDR3 nucleotide sequence: TGTGCCAGCAGTCCCTACAGGAGAAGCTACGAGCAGTACTTC.

Ten or more counts support this clonotype. The genes are TRBV6-1 and TRBJ2-7; D is uncertain. Trimming took off 6 bases at V and 4 bases at J, with 13 bases between the two ends. This CDR3 spans 13 amino acids. Germline loops: CDR1 MNHNS, CDR2 SASEGT. This chain's CDR3 is CASRTAVYYEQYF. The DNA for the CDR3 is TGTGCCAGCAGGACTGCTGTATATTACGAGCAGTACTTC.

The genes are TRBV2 and TRBJ2-7; no firm D call. This CDR3 spans 13 amino acids. The V gene's germline CDR1 is SNHLY and CDR2 FYNNEI. V was cut by 8 bases and J by 2 bases, with 13 bases left in between. The chain's CDR3 is CASGPRAAYEQYF. CDR3 DNA: TGTGCCAGCGGCCCTCGGGCAGCCTACGAGCAGTACTTC.

In this sample, this clonotype turned up a few times. V usage is TRBV29-1 and J usage is TRBJ1-4; unclear D gene. The germline gives CDR1 SQVTM, CDR2 ANQGSEA. CDR3 length: 11 residues. V lost 7 bases and J 4 bases, leaving 7 bases between the germline ends. This CDR3 reads CSGDDNEKLFF. The DNA for the CDR3 is TGCAGCGGAGATGATAATGAAAAACTGTTTTTT.

This clonotype occurred many times. This rearrangement joins TRBV28 to TRBJ2-6; D unclear. The CDR3 is made up of 14 amino acids. The V end lost 6 bases, the J end lost 4 bases, and 10 bases lay between the germline ends. Germline CDR1 reads MDHEN; CDR2 reads SYDVKM. The CDR3: CASRTLGGANVLTF. In DNA, the CDR3 is TGTGCCAGCAGGACGTTAGGAGGGGCCAACGTCCTGACTTTC.

The chain combines TRBV7-2 with TRBJ1-1; D uncertain. V was cut by 5 bases and J by 8 bases, with 15 bases left in between. This CDR3 is built from 13 residues. Looked up from germline, CDR1 is SGHTA and CDR2 is FQGNSA. CDR3 amino acids: CASSPDVGEEAFF. DNA for the CDR3: TGTGCCAGCAGCCCCGACGTCGGGGAGGAAGCTTTCTTT.

This clonotype appeared many times. V and J are TRBV7-2 and TRBJ1-2; possible D gene TRBD1, 5 bases. CDR1 SGHTA and CDR2 FQGNSA come from the germline V gene. The V end was cut by 1 base, the J end by 4 bases, with 10 bases between. CDR3 length: 14 residues. The CDR3 region is CASSLGEGPYGYTF. CDR3 sequence (DNA): TGTGCCAGCAGCTTAGGAGAGGGGCCCTATGGCTACACCTTC.

Comment on this clonotype: This may arise from a read error, as a much more abundant clone is one base away. The gene calls are TRBV7-9 and TRBJ2-4; 9 bases align to TRBD1. Germline V CDR1 and CDR2: SEHNR, FQNEAQ (reference sequence). The CDR3 loop spans 16 amino acids. The V segment lost 6 bases and the J segment 15 bases; nucleotides outside the gene matches: 21. DNA of the CDR3: TGTGCCAGCAGTTATACCGGGACAGGGATTTCCTACGAGCGGTACTTC. Amino acid sequence: CASSYTGTGISYERYF.

This clonotype was seen at least ten times. The chain couples TRBV4-3 to TRBJ2-1, with TRBD2 matching over 11 bases. Per germline, CDR1 LGHNA and CDR2 YSLEER. Germline trimming cut 0 bases from V and 8 bases from J; bases unmatched to any gene: 9. CDR3 size: 17 residues. CDR3 nucleotide sequence: TGCGCCAGCAGCCAAGAAAAGCTAGCGGGGGGCGTGGATGAGCAGTTCTTC. This sequence encodes CASSQEKLAGGVDEQFF.

This clonotype was observed many times. This rearrangement joins TRBV7-2 to TRBJ2-7; D remains unclear. This CDR3 spans 14 amino acids. CDR1 and CDR2 from the germline V gene are SGHTA and FQGNSA. The germline V and J ends were trimmed by 0 bases and 2 bases, with 8 bases remaining between them. The CDR3 nucleotides are TGTGCCAGCAGCTTAGCGAAGGTACCCTACGAGCAGTACTTC. Encoded protein: CASSLAKVPYEQYF. Full variable domain (outside the CDR3, taken from reference TRBV7-2 and TRBJ2-7): GAGVSQSPSNKVTEKGKDVELRCDPISGHTALYWYRQSLGQGLEFLIYFQGNSAPDKSGLPSDRFSAERTGGSVSTLTIQRTQQEDSAVYLCASSLAKVPYEQYFGPGTRLTVT.

This clonotype was found many times. J is TRBJ2-7 and V is TRBV6-2 or TRBV6-3, with 9 bases matching TRBD1. The CDR3 is 15 residues long. Germline trimming cut 4 bases from V and 3 bases from J; bases unmatched to any gene: 7. Germline V gives CDR1 MNHEY, CDR2 SVGEGT. The CDR3 loop is CASSSTGTGFYEQYF. The CDR3 region has the DNA TGTGCCAGCAGTTCCACCGGGACAGGGTTCTACGAGCAGTACTTC.

This clonotype was counted a few times. The chain joins TRBV6-6 to TRBJ1-1; possible D gene TRBD1, 5 bases. Germline loops: CDR1 MNHNY, CDR2 SVGAGI (reference sequence). CDR3 length: 14 residues. Trimming took 2 bases from V and 3 from J, leaving 10 bases between them. As DNA, the CDR3 is TGTGCCAGCAGTTACCTAGACAGCGACACTGAAGCTTTCTTT. It specifies CASSYLDSDTEAFF.

The chain uses TRBV19 and TRBJ1-1, with TRBD1 matching 7 bases. V shed 8 bases, J shed 8 bases, and the junction held 14 bases outside the gene matches. Germline V gene lookup returns CDR1 LNHDA and CDR2 SQIVND (reference sequence). This CDR3 region has 14 residues. CDR3 sequence reads: CASQGPGRGSEAFF. Here the CDR3 DNA reads TGTGCCAGTCAGGGCCCTGGCAGGGGGAGCGAAGCTTTCTTT.

This clonotype was seen repeatedly, ten times or more. This chain links TRBV12-3 or TRBV12-4 with TRBJ2-7, with D tentatively TRBD2 (5 bases). This CDR3 contains 12 residues. Trimming shortened V by 6 bases and J by 2 bases, and 8 bases separated the two germline ends. This CDR3 reads CASSSGTYEQYF. CDR3 DNA sequence: TGTGCCAGCAGCTCCGGGACCTACGAGCAGTACTTC.

This clonotype was counted a few times. The V call is TRBV5-1, the J call TRBJ1-1; a possible D gene is TRBD1 (6 bases). Trimming removed 0 bases from V and 4 bases from J, with 13 bases in between. CDR1 SGHRS and CDR2 YFSETQ come from the germline V gene. CDR3 length: 15 amino acids. CDR3 residues: CASSLVASRGTEAFF. In DNA, the CDR3 is TGCGCCAGCAGCTTGGTTGCAAGCAGGGGCACTGAAGCTTTCTTT.

J is TRBJ1-5 and V is TRBV28, with 10 bases aligning to TRBD1. This CDR3 comprises 16 residues. Germline trimming cut 4 bases from V and 4 bases from J; bases unmatched to any gene: 7. Germline V gene sequence: CDR1 MDHEN, CDR2 SYDVKM. CDR3 residues: CASSWGGQGPNQPQHF. The CDR3 DNA sequence: TGTGCCAGCAGTTGGGGGGGACAGGGGCCGAATCAGCCCCAGCATTTT. The complete variable domain, with remaining parts taken from reference TRBV28 and TRBJ1-5, reads DVKVTQSSRYLVKRTGEKVFLECVQDMDHENMFWYRQDPGLGLRLIYFSYDVKMKEKGDIPEGYSVSREKKERFSLILESASTNQTSMYLCASSWGGQGPNQPQHFGDGTRLSIL.

In its sample, this clonotype was seen a few times. The chain employs TRBV29-1 and TRBJ1-1; TRBD1 is a possible D gene (5 bases). With 6 bases removed from V and 5 bases from J, the gap between germline ends came to 16 bases. Germline CDR1 and CDR2: SQVTM and ANQGSEA. The CDR3 is 13 residues long. The CDR3 DNA follows: TGCAGCGTATCGGGACCGGCTTTGACTGAAGCTTTCTTT. Translating gives CSVSGPALTEAFF.

Remarks on this clonotype: This may arise from a read error, as a much more abundant clone is one base away. The chain couples TRBV4-2 to TRBJ2-7, with D uncertain. The CDR3 is made up of 15 amino acids. Trimming removed 4 bases from V and 0 bases from J, with 13 bases in between. The germline gives CDR1 LGHNA, CDR2 YNFKEQ. The CDR3 nucleotides are TGTGCCAGCAGCCCCACCCGACGGCCCTCCTACGAGCAGTACTTC. Translated, it gives CASSPTRRPSYEQYF.

This clonotype appeared a few times. This sequence joins TRBV12-3 or TRBV12-4 and TRBJ2-1; weak D call: TRBD1 (6 bases). The V end lost 4 bases, the J end lost 2 bases, and 12 bases lay between the germline ends. The CDR3 spans 15 residues. CDR3 sequence (DNA): TGTGCCAGCAGTTCACAGGGTTTAGCCTACAATGAGCAGTTCTTC. It specifies CASSSQGLAYNEQFF.

V and J are TRBV9 and TRBJ1-2; tentative D call: TRBD1 (6 bases). The germline V gene has CDR1 SGDLS and CDR2 YYNGEE. The ends were cut back, 0 bases at V and 6 bases at J, with 15 bases in the middle. The CDR3 consists of 15 residues. CDR3 coding DNA: TGTGCCAGCAGCGTAGTTCAGGGGTCACGAGATGGCTACACCTTC. This codes for CASSVVQGSRDGYTF.

In this sample, this clonotype turned up many times. This chain joins TRBV7-9 and TRBJ2-7, with TRBD1 matching over 9 bases. The length of the CDR3 is 13 residues. The J segment lost 9 bases and the V segment lost 5 bases, leaving 8 bases of the junction unmatched. From germline, CDR1 is SEHNR and CDR2 FQNEAQ (reference sequence). The CDR3 nucleotides read TGTGCCAGCAGCCCGACGGGACAGGGAAGGCAGTACTTC. Encoded protein: CASSPTGQGRQYF.

The table lists this clonotype with many counts. V usage is TRBV28 and J usage is TRBJ2-3, with D perhaps being TRBD1 or TRBD2 (5 bases each). The CDR3 spans 15 residues. V lost 6 bases and J lost 3, with 16 bases in between. Germline values: CDR1 MDHEN, CDR2 SYDVKM. This chain's CDR3 is CASRRDPRVTDTQYF. CDR3 coding DNA: TGTGCCAGCAGACGGGACCCCCGAGTAACAGATACGCAGTATTTT.

This clonotype has a count of ten or more. The chain combines TRBV28 with TRBJ2-7, with 7 bases fitting TRBD2. The ends lost 7 bases at V and 1 base at J; junction bases unmatched: 10. The CDR3 consists of 15 residues. Germline V gives CDR1 MDHEN, CDR2 SYDVKM. The CDR3 region is CASTRTGGESYEQYF. In nucleotides, the CDR3 is TGTGCCAGCACCCGAACTGGGGGGGAATCCTACGAGCAGTACTTC.

Points on this clonotype: Possible read error: a much larger clone is one base away. This sequence joins TRBV29-1 and TRBJ1-2; maybe TRBD1 (5 bases). The CDR3 extends over 13 amino acids. Germline values: CDR1 SQVTM, CDR2 ANQGSEA. CDR3 sequence (DNA): TGCAGCGCTCCCTTTGCGGGGGTTTATGGCTACATCTTC. It encodes CSAPFAGVYGYIF.

The chain joins TRBV5-1 to TRBJ2-1; D not resolved. Germline CDR1 reads SGHRS; CDR2 reads YFSETQ. CDR3 length: 14 amino acids. V was trimmed by 5 bases and J by 7 bases, leaving 16 bases between them. The CDR3 reads CASRSSDGWNEQFF. CDR3 coding DNA: TGCGCCAGCAGGAGCTCCGATGGTTGGAATGAGCAGTTCTTC.

This clonotype was recorded a few times. V usage is TRBV20-1 and J usage is TRBJ1-5; no firm D call. Germline V CDR1 and CDR2: DFQATT, SNEGSKA (reference sequence). The CDR3 spans 13 residues. V was clipped by 1 base and J by 3 bases, with 7 bases between them. The CDR3 DNA sequence: TGCAGTGCTAGAGGGGGTGTCAATCAGCCCCAGCATTTT. Translated: CSARGGVNQPQHF.

This clonotype was seen many times. The J gene is TRBJ1-1, the V gene TRBV20-1; maybe TRBD1 (5 bases). This CDR3 spans 14 amino acids. Germline CDR1 and CDR2: DFQATT and SNEGSKA (reference sequence). V was clipped by 3 bases and J by 4 bases, with 15 bases between them. The CDR3, as DNA: TGCAGTGCTAGGCAAGGGGCAGAACCCACTGAAGCTTTCTTT. This translates into CSARQGAEPTEAFF.